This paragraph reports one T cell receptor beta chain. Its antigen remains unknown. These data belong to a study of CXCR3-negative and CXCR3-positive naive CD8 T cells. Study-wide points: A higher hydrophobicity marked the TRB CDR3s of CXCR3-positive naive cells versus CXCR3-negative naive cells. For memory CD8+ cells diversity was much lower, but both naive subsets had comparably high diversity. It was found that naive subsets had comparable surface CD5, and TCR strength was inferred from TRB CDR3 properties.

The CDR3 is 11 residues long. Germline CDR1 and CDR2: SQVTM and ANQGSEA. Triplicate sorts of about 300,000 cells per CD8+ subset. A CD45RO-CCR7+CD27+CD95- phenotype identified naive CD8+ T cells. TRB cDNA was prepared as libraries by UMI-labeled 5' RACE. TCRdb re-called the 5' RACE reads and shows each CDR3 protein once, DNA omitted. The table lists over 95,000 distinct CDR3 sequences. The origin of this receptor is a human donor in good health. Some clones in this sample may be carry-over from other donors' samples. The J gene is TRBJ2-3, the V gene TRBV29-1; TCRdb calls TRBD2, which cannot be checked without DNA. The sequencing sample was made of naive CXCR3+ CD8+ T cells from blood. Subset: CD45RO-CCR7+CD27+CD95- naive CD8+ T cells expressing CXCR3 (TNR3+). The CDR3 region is CSVLRASGGFF.